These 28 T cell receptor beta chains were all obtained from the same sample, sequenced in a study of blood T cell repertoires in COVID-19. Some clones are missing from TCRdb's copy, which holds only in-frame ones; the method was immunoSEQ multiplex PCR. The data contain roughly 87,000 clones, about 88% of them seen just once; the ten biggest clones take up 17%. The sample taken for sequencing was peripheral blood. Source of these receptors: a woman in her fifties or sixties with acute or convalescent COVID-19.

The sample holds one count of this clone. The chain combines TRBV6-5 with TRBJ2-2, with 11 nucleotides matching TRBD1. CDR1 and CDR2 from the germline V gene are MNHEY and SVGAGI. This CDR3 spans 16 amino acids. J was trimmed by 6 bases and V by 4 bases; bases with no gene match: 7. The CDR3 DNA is TGTGCCAGCAGTTCCAACCGGGACAGGGGGTCCGGGGAGCTGTTTTTT. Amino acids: CASSSNRDRGSGELFF.

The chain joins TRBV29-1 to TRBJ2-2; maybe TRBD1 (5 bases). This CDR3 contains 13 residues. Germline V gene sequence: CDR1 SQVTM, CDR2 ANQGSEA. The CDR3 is CTARTGVTGELFF. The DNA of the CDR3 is TGCACCGCTCGTACAGGAGTAACCGGGGAGCTGTTTTTT.

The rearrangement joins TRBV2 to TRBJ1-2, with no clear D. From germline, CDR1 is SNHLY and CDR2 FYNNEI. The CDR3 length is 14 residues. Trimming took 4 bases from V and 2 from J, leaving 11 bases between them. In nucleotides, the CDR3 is TGTGCCAGCAGTGTCTATCTACAGAACTATGGCTACACCTTC. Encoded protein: CASSVYLQNYGYTF.

CDR3 region: CASSERGQGYEQYF. DNA for the CDR3: TGTGCCAGCAGTGAAAGGGGACAGGGCTACGAGCAGTACTTC. The chain uses TRBV6-1 and TRBJ2-7, with 9 positions matching TRBD1. Per germline, CDR1 MNHNS and CDR2 SASEGT. This CDR3 region has 14 residues. V lost 2 bases to trimming and J lost 3 bases; unmatched junction nucleotides: 2.

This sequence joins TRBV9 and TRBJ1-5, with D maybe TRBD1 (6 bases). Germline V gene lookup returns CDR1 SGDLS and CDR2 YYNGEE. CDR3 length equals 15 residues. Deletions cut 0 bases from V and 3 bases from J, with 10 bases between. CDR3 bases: TGTGCCAGCAGCGTAGCAGGGGCGGTCAATCAGCCCCAGCATTTT. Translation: CASSVAGAVNQPQHF.

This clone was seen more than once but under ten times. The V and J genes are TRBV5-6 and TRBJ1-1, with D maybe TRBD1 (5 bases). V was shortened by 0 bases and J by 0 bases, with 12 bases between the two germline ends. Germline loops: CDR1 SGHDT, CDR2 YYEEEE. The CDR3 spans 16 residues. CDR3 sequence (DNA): TGTGCCAGCAGCTTGGTCGGGAGGGACGTGAACACTGAAGCTTTCTTT. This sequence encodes CASSLVGRDVNTEAFF.

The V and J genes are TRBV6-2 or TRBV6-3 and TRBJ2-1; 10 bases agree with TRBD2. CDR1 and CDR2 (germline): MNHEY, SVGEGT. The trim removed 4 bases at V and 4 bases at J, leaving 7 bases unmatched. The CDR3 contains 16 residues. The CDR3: CASSSRSGGVYNEQFF. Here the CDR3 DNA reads TGTGCCAGCAGTTCCCGAAGCGGGGGGGTTTACAATGAGCAGTTCTTC.

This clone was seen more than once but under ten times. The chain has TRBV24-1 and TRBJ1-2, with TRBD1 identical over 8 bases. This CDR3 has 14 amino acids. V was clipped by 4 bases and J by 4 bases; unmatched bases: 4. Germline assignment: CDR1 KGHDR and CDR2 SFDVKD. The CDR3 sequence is CATSDPTGGYGYTF. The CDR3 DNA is TGTGCCACCAGTGACCCTACAGGGGGCTATGGCTACACCTTC.

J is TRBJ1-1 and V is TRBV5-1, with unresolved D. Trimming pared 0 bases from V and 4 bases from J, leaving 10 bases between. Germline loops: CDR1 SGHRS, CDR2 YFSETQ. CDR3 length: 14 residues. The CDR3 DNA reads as TGCGCCAGCAGCTTGGCCCAGGTTGGCACTGAAGCTTTCTTT. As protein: CASSLAQVGTEAFF. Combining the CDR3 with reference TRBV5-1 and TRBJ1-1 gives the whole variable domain KAGVTQTPRYLIKTRGQQVTLSCSPISGHRSVSWYQQTPGQGLQFLFEYFSETQRNKGNFPGRFSGRQFSNSRSEMNVSTLELGDSALYLCASSLAQVGTEAFFGQGTRLTVV.

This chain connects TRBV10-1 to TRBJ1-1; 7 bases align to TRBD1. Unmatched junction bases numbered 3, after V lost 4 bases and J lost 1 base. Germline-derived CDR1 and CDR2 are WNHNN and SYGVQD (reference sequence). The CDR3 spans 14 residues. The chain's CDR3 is CASSAGQANTEAFF. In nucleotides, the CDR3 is TGCGCCAGCAGTGCCGGACAGGCGAACACTGAAGCTTTCTTT.

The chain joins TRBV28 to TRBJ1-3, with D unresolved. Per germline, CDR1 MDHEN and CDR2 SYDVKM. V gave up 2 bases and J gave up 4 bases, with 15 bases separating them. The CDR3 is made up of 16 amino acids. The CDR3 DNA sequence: TGTGCCAGCAGTTTAAACCCCACTAACTTCGGAAACACCATATATTTT. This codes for CASSLNPTNFGNTIYF.

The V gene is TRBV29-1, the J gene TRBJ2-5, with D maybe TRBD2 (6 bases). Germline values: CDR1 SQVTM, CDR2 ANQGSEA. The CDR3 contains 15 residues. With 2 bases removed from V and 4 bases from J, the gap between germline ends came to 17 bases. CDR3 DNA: TGCAGCGTTGAACGCCTTGCGGGGAGTGGAGAGACCCAGTACTTC. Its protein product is CSVERLAGSGETQYF.

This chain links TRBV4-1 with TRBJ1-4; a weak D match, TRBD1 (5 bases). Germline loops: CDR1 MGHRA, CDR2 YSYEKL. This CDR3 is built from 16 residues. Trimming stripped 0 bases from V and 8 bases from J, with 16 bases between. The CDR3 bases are TGCGCCAGCAGCCAAGAATCTGGCAGGGCCCGGGAAAAACTGTTTTTT. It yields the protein CASSQESGRAREKLFF.

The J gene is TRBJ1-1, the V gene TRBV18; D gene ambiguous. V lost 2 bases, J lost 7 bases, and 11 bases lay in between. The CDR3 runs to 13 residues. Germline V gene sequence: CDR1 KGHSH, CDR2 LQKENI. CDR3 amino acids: CASSPGPLLEAFF. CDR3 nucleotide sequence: TGTGCCAGCTCACCAGGTCCGTTACTTGAAGCTTTCTTT.

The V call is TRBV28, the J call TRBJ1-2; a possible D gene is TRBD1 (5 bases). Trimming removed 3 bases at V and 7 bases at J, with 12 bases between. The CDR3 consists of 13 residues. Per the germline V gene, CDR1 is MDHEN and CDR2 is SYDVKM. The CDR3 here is CASSLGQTPGYTF. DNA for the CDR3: TGTGCCAGCAGTTTGGGGCAGACCCCTGGCTACACCTTC.

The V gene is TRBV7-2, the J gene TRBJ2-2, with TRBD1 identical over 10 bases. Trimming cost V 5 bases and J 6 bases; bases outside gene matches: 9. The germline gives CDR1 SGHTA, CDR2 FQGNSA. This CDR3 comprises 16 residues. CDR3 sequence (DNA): TGTGCCAGCAGCACCCATGGACAGGGGGGGGCCGGGGAGCTGTTTTTT. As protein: CASSTHGQGGAGELFF.

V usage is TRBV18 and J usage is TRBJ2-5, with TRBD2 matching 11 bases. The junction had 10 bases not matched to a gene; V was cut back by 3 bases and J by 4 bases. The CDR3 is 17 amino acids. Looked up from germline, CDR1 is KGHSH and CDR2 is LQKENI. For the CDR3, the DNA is TGTGCCAGCTCACCCCGTATTAGCGGGGGGGCTGGAGAGACCCAGTACTTC. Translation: CASSPRISGGAGETQYF. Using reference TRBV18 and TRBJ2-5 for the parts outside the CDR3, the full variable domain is NAGVMQNPRHLVRRRGQEARLRCSPMKGHSHVYWYRQLPEEGLKFMVYLQKENIIDESGMPKERFSAEFPKEGPSILRIQQVVRGDSAAYFCASSPRISGGAGETQYFGPGTRLLVL.

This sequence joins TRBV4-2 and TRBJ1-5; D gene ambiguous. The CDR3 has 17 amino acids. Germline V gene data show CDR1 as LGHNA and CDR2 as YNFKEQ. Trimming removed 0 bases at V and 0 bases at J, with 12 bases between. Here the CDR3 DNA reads TGTGCCAGCAGCCAAGATTGGCCAGGCGATAGCAATCAGCCCCAGCATTTT. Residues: CASSQDWPGDSNQPQHF.

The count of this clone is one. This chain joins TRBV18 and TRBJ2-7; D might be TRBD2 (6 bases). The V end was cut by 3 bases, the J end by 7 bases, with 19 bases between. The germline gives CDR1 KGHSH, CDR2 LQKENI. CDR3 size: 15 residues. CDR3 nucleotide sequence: TGTGCCAGCTCACCTAGCGGTTTCGGACTATATGAGCAGTACTTC. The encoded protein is CASSPSGFGLYEQYF.

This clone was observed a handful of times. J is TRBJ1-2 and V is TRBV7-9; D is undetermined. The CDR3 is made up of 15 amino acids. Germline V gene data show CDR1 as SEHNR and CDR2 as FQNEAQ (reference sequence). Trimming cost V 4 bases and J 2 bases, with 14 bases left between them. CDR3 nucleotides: TGTGCCAGCAGCTCCCAACTGACATCGAACTATGGCTACACCTTC. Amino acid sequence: CASSSQLTSNYGYTF.

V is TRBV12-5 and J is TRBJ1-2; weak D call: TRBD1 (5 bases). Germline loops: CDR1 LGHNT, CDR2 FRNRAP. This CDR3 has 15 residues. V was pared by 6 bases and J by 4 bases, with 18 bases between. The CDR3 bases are TGTGCTAGTGGGATGGGAACGGGAGACAGCTATGGCTACACCTTC. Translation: CASGMGTGDSYGYTF. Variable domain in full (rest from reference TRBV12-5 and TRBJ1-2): DARVTQTPRHKVTEMGQEVTMRCQPILGHNTVFWYRQTMMQGLELLAYFRNRAPLDDSGMPKDRFSAEMPDATLATLKIQPSEPRDSAVYFCASGMGTGDSYGYTFGSGTRLTVV.

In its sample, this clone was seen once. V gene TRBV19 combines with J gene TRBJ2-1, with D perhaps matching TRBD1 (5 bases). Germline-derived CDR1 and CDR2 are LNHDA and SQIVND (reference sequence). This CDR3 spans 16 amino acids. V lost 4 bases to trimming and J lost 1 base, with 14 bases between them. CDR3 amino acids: CASSKTASSSYNEQFF. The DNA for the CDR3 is TGTGCCAGTAGTAAGACAGCCTCTAGTTCCTACAATGAGCAGTTCTTC.

CDR3 residues: CASAGRTSYTF. The CDR3 nucleotides are TGTGCCAGCGCTGGGAGGACCTCCTACACCTTC. The genes are TRBV9 and TRBJ1-2, with D unclear. The CDR3 runs 11 residues. The V gene's germline CDR1 is SGDLS and CDR2 YYNGEE. Trimming removed 7 bases from V and 10 bases from J, with 14 bases in between. The variable domain in full, with the rest retrieved from reference TRBV9 and TRBJ1-2, is DSGVTQTPKHLITATGQRVTLRCSPRSGDLSVYWYQQSLDQGLQFLIQYYNGEERAKGNILERFSAQQFPDLHSELNLSSLELGDSALYFCASAGRTSYTFGSGTRLTVV.

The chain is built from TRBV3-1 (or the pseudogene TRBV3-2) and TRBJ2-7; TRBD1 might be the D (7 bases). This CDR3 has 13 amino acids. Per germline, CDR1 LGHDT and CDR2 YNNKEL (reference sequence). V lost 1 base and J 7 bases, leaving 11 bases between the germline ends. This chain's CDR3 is CASSQAGDSEQYF. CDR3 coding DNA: TGTGCCAGCAGCCAAGCGGGGGACAGTGAGCAGTACTTC.

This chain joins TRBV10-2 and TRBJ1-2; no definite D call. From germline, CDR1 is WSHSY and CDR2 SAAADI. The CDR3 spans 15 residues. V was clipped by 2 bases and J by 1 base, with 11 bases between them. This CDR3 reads CASSEGAGRNYGYTF. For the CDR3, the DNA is TGCGCCAGCAGTGAGGGCGCAGGCCGTAACTATGGCTACACCTTC.

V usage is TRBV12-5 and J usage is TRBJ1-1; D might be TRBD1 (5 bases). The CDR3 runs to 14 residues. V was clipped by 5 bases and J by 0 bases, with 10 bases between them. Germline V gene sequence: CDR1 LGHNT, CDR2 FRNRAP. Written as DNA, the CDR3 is TGTGCTAGTGGTGGGAGGGGCATGAACACTGAAGCTTTCTTT. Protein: CASGGRGMNTEAFF.

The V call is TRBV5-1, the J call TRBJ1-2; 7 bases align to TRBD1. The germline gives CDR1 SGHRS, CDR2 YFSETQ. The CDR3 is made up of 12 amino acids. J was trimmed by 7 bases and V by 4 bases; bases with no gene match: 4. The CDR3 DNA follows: TGCGCCAGCAGCCTCGACAGGGCTGGCTACACCTTC. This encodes CASSLDRAGYTF.

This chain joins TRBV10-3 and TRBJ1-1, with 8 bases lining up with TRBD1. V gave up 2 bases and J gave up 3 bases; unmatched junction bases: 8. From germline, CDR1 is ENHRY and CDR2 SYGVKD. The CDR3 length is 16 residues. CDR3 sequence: CAISEQQTGADTEAFF. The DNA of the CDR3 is TGTGCCATCAGTGAGCAACAGACAGGGGCGGACACTGAAGCTTTCTTT.